This T cell receptor (beta chain) was identified in a study of a mutant IDH1 vaccine in newly diagnosed glioma. The overall study: Standard pretreatment was either radiotherapy, temozolomide, or, for most, radiochemotherapy with temozolomide.

Clones were sequenced by immunoSEQ multiplex PCR, and TCRdb holds only the in-frame ones, with some missing. The top ten hold more than 9.5% of the sample, which has approximately 37,000 clones, about three fifths seen once. Trimming removed 2 bases from V and 2 bases from J, with 17 bases in between. The CDR3 spans 17 residues. Germline values: CDR1 LGHNT, CDR2 FRNRAP. With respect to this clone: The antigen remains undetermined.

Described time point: week 5, during vaccination. One vaccine dose held 300 ug of mutant IDH1 20-mer peptide and came with topical imiquimod. The material sequenced was PBMCs, taken from a glioma patient whose treatment included an IDH1 peptide vaccine. The receptor was derived from a woman between 18 and 29 years old with glioma. V is TRBV12-5 and J is TRBJ2-3, with D tentatively TRBD1 (6 bases). The CDR3 bases are TGTGCTAGTGGTTTGAGTCGGGCAGGGGTTTTCACAGATACGCAGTATTTT. Amino acids: CASGLSRAGVFTDTQYF. Complete variable domain (other parts from reference TRBV12-5 and TRBJ2-3): DARVTQTPRHKVTEMGQEVTMRCQPILGHNTVFWYRQTMMQGLELLAYFRNRAPLDDSGMPKDRFSAEMPDATLATLKIQPSEPRDSAVYFCASGLSRAGVFTDTQYFGPGTRLTVL.